This TCR beta chain is drawn from a study of beta chain features in type 1 diabetes. General study points: Patients' naive, central memory and regulatory TCRB repertoires appeared more alike than those of healthy donors. There was a moderate but significant shortening of TCRB CDR3s in all four CD4+ subsets of Type 1 diabetes patients.

All of the isolated RNA was reverse transcribed, so expressed TCRB transcripts were sequenced. Clones were sequenced by immunoSEQ multiplex PCR, and TCRdb holds only the in-frame ones, with some missing. The sample lists roughly 730,000 clones; roughly an eighth were seen once. Germline CDR1 and CDR2: SNHLY and FYNNEI. This CDR3 comprises 14 residues. V lost 3 bases to trimming and J lost 0 bases, with 7 bases between them. This clone was counted only a few times. No antigen is known for it. This chain uses TRBV2 with TRBJ2-3, with no clear D. Sample: naive CD4+ T cells from blood. This clonotype was obtained from a man aged 18 to 29 with type 1 diabetes. Here the CDR3 reads CASSDLLSTDTQYF. The CDR3 nucleotides read TGTGCCAGCAGTGATCTACTAAGCACAGATACGCAGTATTTT.